Sequencing of this T cell receptor (beta chain) was carried out in a study of T cells in Graves' hyperthyroidism and ophthalmopathy. It was RNA transcripts that yielded the amplified TCR beta CDR3 regions. With the HTBI primer set, the TCR CDR3 went through a first round of RT-PCR. TCRdb reprocessed the multiplex PCR reads with MiXCR, giving one entry per CDR3 protein. The sample has a few hundred thousand distinct CDR3 sequences; roughly 15% are singletons. In its sample, this clonotype was seen a few times. Trimming pared 3 bases from V and 12 bases from J, leaving 17 bases between. Germline V gene data show CDR1 as MGHRA and CDR2 as YSYEKL. CDR3 size: 14 residues.

The chain uses TRBV4-1 and TRBJ1-4; D not resolved. This sequence originates from a woman aged 30 to 39 with Graves' ophthalmopathy. What was sequenced was blood. Here the CDR3 reads CASSHPYEGRELFF. The CDR3 DNA reads as TGCGCCAGCAGCCACCCATATGAGGGAAGGGAACTGTTTTTT.